The 11 T cell receptor beta chains below all came from one sample that was sequenced in a study of shared clonotypes between healthy human individuals. Generated by immunoSEQ multiplex PCR, the TCRdb table keeps only in-frame clones and is missing some. Altogether 850,000 to 1,100,000 clones are present, 60% to 85% being singletons, with the ten largest covering roughly 0.9%. The sample comprised memory CD4+ T cells from PBMCs. Subset of the sample: CD45RA-negative fraction. The receptor source for this set is a young man in good health. Some clones in this sample may be carry-over from other donors' samples.

The rearrangement links TRBV2 to TRBJ2-7; TRBD2 agrees at 16 bases. CDR1 is SNHLY, CDR2 FYNNEI, per germline. Trimming took 2 bases from V and 3 from J; bases not matched to a gene: 7. CDR3 length: 18 residues. The CDR3 nucleotides read TGTGCCAGCAGTGAACCGGGACTAGCGGGAGGGCATCGCTACGAGCAGTACTTC. This gives the protein CASSEPGLAGGHRYEQYF.

This clone was counted many times. The V gene is TRBV28, the J gene TRBJ1-5, with D tentatively TRBD1 (5 bases). The germline gives CDR1 MDHEN, CDR2 SYDVKM. The CDR3 consists of 14 residues. Trimming cost V 2 bases and J 1 base, with 6 bases left between them. CDR3 nucleotide sequence: TGTGCCAGCAGTTTAGGGACGAGCAATCAGCCCCAGCATTTT. Protein product: CASSLGTSNQPQHF.

V and J are TRBV11-2 and TRBJ2-1; maybe TRBD2 (6 bases). V lost 1 base, J lost 4 bases, and 14 bases lay in between. The CDR3 has 16 residues. Germline V gene sequence: CDR1 SGHAT, CDR2 FQNNGV. In DNA form, the CDR3 reads TGTGCCAGCAGCTTAGGCGGGGAGAGCAGATACAATGAGCAGTTCTTC. It translates to CASSLGGESRYNEQFF.

The genes are TRBV9 and TRBJ2-5; 8 positions match TRBD1. This CDR3 has 14 residues. The junction had 4 bases not matched to a gene; V was cut back by 2 bases and J by 4 bases. Germline V gives CDR1 SGDLS, CDR2 YYNGEE. The CDR3: CASSVSGGGETQYF. CDR3 DNA: TGTGCCAGCAGCGTCTCAGGGGGCGGAGAGACCCAGTACTTC.

The rearrangement links TRBV6-5 to TRBJ1-6; D call uncertain. Trimming stripped 5 bases from V and 10 bases from J, with 12 bases between. The CDR3 has 13 residues. Germline CDR1 and CDR2: MNHEY and SVGAGI. The CDR3 DNA follows: TGTGCCAGCAGTCAAACCCGACAATCACCCCTCCACTTT. Amino acids: CASSQTRQSPLHF.

The rearrangement joins TRBV5-1 to TRBJ2-7; 8 bases fit TRBD2. The ends lost 2 bases at V and 9 bases at J; junction bases unmatched: 13. The V gene's germline CDR1 is SGHRS and CDR2 YFSETQ. The CDR3 has 15 amino acids. The CDR3 region has the DNA TGCGCCAGCAGCTTCGATAGCGGGGCTCTACGGTGGCAGTACTTC. Translating gives CASSFDSGALRWQYF.

The gene calls are TRBV25-1 and TRBJ2-2; tentatively, D is TRBD1 or TRBD2 (5 bases each). The germline gives CDR1 MGHDK, CDR2 SYGVNS. V shed 0 bases and J shed 4 bases, with 6 bases lying between them. The CDR3 is 14 amino acids. The CDR3 is CASSEYGATGELFF. In DNA, the CDR3 is TGTGCCAGCAGTGAATACGGGGCCACCGGGGAGCTGTTTTTT.

This clone has a handful of counts. J is TRBJ2-1 and V is TRBV5-5, with D perhaps being TRBD1 or TRBD2 (5 bases each). The CDR3 is made up of 16 amino acids. V lost 2 bases, J lost 0 bases, and 12 bases lay in between. Germline V gene data show CDR1 as SGHKS and CDR2 as YYEKEE (reference sequence). The DNA of the CDR3 is TGTGCCAGCAGCTTATGGGGGATGCCCTCCTACAATGAGCAGTTCTTC. Amino acid sequence: CASSLWGMPSYNEQFF. The full variable domain, rest sourced from reference TRBV5-5 and TRBJ2-1, is DAGVTQSPTHLIKTRGQQVTLRCSPISGHKSVSWYQQVLGQGPQFIFQYYEKEERGRGNFPDRFSARQFPNYSSELNVNALLLGDSALYLCASSLWGMPSYNEQFFGPGTRLTVL.

This rearrangement joins TRBV7-9 to TRBJ1-3, with D uncertain. Trimming took off 3 bases at V and 0 bases at J, with 18 bases between the two ends. The V gene's germline CDR1 is SEHNR and CDR2 FQNEAQ (reference sequence). There are 18 residues in the CDR3. The CDR3 nucleotides are TGTGCCAGCAGCTTTATTCACTTCCGAAAGAGCTCTGGAAACACCATATATTTT. It codes for CASSFIHFRKSSGNTIYF. Complete variable domain (other parts from reference TRBV7-9 and TRBJ1-3): DTGVSQNPRHKITKRGQNVTFRCDPISEHNRLYWYRQTLGQGPEFLTYFQNEAQLEKSRLLSDRFSAERPKGSFSTLEIQRTEQGDSAMYLCASSFIHFRKSSGNTIYFGEGSWLTVV.

The chain employs TRBV27 and TRBJ1-4; the D gene is possibly TRBD1 (5 bases). This CDR3 region has 18 residues. Germline lookup yields CDR1 MNHEY and CDR2 SMNVEV (reference sequence). The germline V and J ends were trimmed by 5 bases and 3 bases, with 22 bases remaining between them. Here the CDR3 reads CASSLSLGGVSPNEKLFF. CDR3 in DNA: TGTGCCAGCAGTCTCTCTTTGGGGGGAGTGTCCCCTAATGAAAAACTGTTTTTT.

In this sample, this clone turned up a few times. This sequence joins TRBV6-1 and TRBJ2-1; 12 bases align to TRBD2. The CDR3 is 18 residues long. Per the germline V gene, CDR1 is MNHNS and CDR2 is SASEGT. The V gene end was trimmed by 3 bases and the J gene end by 4 bases; junction bases not matched to a gene: 10. In DNA, the CDR3 is TGTGCCAGCAGTGAGGGAAGACTAGCGGGAGTGGGTTACAATGAGCAGTTCTTC. Protein product: CASSEGRLAGVGYNEQFF.